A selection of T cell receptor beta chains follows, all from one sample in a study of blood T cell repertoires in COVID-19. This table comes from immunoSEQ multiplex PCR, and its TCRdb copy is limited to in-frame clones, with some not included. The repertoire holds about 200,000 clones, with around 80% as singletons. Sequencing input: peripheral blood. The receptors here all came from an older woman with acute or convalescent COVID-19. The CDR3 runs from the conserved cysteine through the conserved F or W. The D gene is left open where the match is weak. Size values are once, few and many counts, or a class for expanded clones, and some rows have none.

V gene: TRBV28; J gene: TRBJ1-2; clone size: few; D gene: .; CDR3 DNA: TGTGCCAGCAGTTCAGCCACCGGGAGGGGCGAGTTGCATGGCTACACCTTC; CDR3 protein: CASSSATGRGELHGYTF
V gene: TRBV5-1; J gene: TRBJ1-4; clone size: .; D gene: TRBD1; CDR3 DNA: TGCGCCAGCAGCTTGGTTCAGGGACAGGCAAATGAAAAACTGTTTTTT; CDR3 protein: CASSLVQGQANEKLFF
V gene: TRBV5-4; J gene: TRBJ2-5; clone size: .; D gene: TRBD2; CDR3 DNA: TGTGCCAGCAGCACAGGACTAGCCCGTCAAGAGACCCAGTACTTC; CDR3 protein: CASSTGLARQETQYF
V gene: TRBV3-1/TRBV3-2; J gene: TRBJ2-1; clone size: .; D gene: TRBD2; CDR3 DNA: TGTGCCAGCAGCCAAGATCAAGCGGGAGGTTTCAATGAGCAGTTCTTC; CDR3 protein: CASSQDQAGGFNEQFF
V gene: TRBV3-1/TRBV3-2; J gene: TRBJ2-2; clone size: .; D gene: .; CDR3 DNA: TGTGCCAGCAGCCAAGCAGTGACGAACACCGGGGAGCTGTTTTTT; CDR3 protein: CASSQAVTNTGELFF
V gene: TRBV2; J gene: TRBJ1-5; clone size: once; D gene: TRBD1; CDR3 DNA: TGTGCCAGCAGTCCACGCGGACAGGGGTATCAGCCCCAGCATTTT; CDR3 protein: CASSPRGQGYQPQHF
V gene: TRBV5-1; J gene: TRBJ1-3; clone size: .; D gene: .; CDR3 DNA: TGCGCCAGCAGCCCGCGGGGCGGGAAAAATGGAAACACCATATATTTT; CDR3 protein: CASSPRGGKNGNTIYF
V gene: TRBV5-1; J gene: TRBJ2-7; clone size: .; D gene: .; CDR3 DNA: TGCGCCAGCAGCTTGGCAGTCCATCAGGGCAGCGAGCAGTACTTC; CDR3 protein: CASSLAVHQGSEQYF
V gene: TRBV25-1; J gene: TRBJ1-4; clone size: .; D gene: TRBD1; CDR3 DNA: TGTGCCAGCACCAAAACAGGGGGAACGACTAATGAAAAACTGTTTTTT; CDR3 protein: CASTKTGGTTNEKLFF
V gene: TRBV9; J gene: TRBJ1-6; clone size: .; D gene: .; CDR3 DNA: TGTGCCAGCAGCGCGAGGGCGGGTAATTCACCCCTCCACTTT; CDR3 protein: CASSARAGNSPLHF
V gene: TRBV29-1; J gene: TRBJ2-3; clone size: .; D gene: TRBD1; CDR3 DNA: TGCAGCGTGTTTGGACAGGGGGATACGCAGTATTTT; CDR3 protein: CSVFGQGDTQYF
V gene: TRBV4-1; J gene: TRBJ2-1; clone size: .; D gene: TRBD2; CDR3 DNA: TGCGCCAGCAGCCAAGCTCCGGGACTAGCGGGCGCCTATGAGCAGTTCTTC; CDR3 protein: CASSQAPGLAGAYEQFF
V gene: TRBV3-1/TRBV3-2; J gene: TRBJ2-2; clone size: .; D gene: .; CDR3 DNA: TGTGCCAGCAGCCCCGGCGCTACCGGGAGAGTGAACACCGGGGAGCTGTTTTTT; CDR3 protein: CASSPGATGRVNTGELFF
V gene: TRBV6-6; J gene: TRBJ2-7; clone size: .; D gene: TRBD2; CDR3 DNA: TGTGCCAGCAGTCCCGGGACTAGCGGGCTGTACTTC; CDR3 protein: CASSPGTSGLYF
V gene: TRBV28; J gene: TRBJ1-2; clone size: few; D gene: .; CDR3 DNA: TGTGCCAGCAGTTTACCCGGGAACTATGGCTACACCTTC; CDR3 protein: CASSLPGNYGYTF
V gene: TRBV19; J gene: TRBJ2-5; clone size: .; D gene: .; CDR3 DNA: TGTGCCAGTAGTAACGGCAGGAAAGAGACCCAGTACTTC; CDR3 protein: CASSNGRKETQYF
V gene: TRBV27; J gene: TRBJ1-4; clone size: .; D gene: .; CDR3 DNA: TGTGCCAGCAGTTCCGGGGGTGGAGAAAAACTGTTTTTT; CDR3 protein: CASSSGGGEKLFF
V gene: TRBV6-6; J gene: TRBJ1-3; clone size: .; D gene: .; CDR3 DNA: TGTGCCAGCAGTCAATCCAAAGTACGGGACACCATATATTTT; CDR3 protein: CASSQSKVRDTIYF
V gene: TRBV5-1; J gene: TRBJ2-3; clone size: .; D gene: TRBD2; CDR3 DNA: TGCGCCAGCAGCTTCAGGACTAGCGGGAGTACAGATACGCAGTATTTT; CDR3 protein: CASSFRTSGSTDTQYF
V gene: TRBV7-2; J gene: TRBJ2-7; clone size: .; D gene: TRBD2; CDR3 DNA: TGTGCCAGCAGCCCCAGCGGGACCATCCCCTACGAGCAGTACTTC; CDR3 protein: CASSPSGTIPYEQYF
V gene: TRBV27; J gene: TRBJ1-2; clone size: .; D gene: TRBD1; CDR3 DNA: TGTGCCAGCAGCCACCGGGACAGGGACCATAACTATGGCTACACCTTC; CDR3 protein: CASSHRDRDHNYGYTF